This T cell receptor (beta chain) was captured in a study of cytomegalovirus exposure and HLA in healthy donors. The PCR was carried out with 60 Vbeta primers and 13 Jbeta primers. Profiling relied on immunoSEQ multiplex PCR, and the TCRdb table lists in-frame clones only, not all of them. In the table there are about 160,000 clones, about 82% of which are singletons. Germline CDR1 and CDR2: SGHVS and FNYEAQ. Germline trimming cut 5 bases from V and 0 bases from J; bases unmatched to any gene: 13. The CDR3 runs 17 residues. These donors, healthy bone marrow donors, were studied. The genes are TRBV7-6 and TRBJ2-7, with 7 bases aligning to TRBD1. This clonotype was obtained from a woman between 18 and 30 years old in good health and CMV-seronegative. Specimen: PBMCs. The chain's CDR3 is CASSQTTRDRGSYEQYF. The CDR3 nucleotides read TGTGCCAGCAGCCAAACTACCCGGGACAGAGGCTCCTACGAGCAGTACTTC.